The clone carrying this TCR beta chain was seen a few times. The antigen is undetermined. Germline CDR1 is LNHDA and CDR2 is SQIVND (reference sequence). The CDR3 totals 14 residues. Trimming shortened V by 3 bases and J by 1 base, and 9 bases separated the two germline ends. The data were taken from a study of T cells in Graves' hyperthyroidism and ophthalmopathy. Whole-study findings and limits: A model using 13 V-J features told ophthalmopathy apart from stable hyperthyroidism.

Any patient presenting with uncontrolled infection, other autoimmune disease, pregnancy or lactation was left out. Each diagnosis drew on symptoms, thyroxine, TRAb, thyroid ultrasound and orbital computed tomography findings. Researchers amplified the TCR beta CDR3 regions from RNA transcripts. First-round RT-PCR of the TCR CDR3 relied on the HTBI primer set. TCRdb used MiXCR to reprocess the multiplex PCR reads, holding one entry per CDR3 protein. The sample includes under 400,000 distinct CDR3 sequences, roughly 20% of them seen just once. The specimen sequenced was blood. The sequence derives from a woman aged 45-65 years with Graves' hyperthyroidism. V and J are TRBV19 and TRBJ1-1, with unresolved D. The CDR3 DNA follows: TGTGCCAGTAGTATGGGTCAGGCGAACACTGAAGCTTTCTTT. This gives the protein CASSMGQANTEAFF.